What follows describes a single T cell receptor (beta chain). Its antigen is unidentified. TCRdb reprocessed the reads via MiXCR and lists one record per CDR3 protein. The sample records 90,000 to 120,000 distinct CDR3 sequences, roughly 40% being singletons. This CDR3 has 14 amino acids. Germline loops: CDR1 MNHEY, CDR2 SMNVEV (reference sequence). V lost 10 bases and J lost 1, with 15 bases in between. This entry belongs to a study of T cell repertoires in cytomegalovirus infection. Looking at the study overall: From public TCR beta signatures came an indication of both CMV infection and matching HLA type.

The TCR sequence derives from a human donor in good health (CMV status not recorded). Some clones in this sample may be carry-over from other donors' samples. The chain joins TRBV27 to TRBJ2-3; perhaps TRBD2 as D (6 bases). Material: CD8+ T cells from cultured PBMCs, obtained from culture after CMV antigen stimulation. The CDR3 region has the DNA TGTGCCAACAAGTGGGCTAGCGGCACAGATACGCAGTATTTT. Translated, it gives CANKWASGTDTQYF.